This TCR beta chain came from a study of blood T cell repertoires in COVID-19. Overall study context: Spain, Italy and the United States supplied samples that represented acute and convalescent COVID-19. Nucleic acid was either cDNA or gDNA, and it came from T cells, B-cell-depleted T cells, or PBMCs.

This CDR3 comprises 13 residues. The V gene's germline CDR1 is SQVTM and CDR2 ANQGSEA. Trimming left V 5 bases short and J 6 bases short, with 14 bases between. Original processing methods: From reference gene primer amplification, estimates of nucleated cell counts were derived. The repertoire was sequenced with immunoSEQ multiplex PCR; TCRdb's copy has only in-frame clones and lacks some. The V and J calls and clone size were taken over from that table, and D and trimming were inferred from the DNA. The sample records 40,000 to 55,000 clones, approximately 91% being singletons. This TCR was sampled from a human donor in a cohort sampled during active COVID-19. Input material: peripheral blood. The chain combines TRBV29-1 with TRBJ2-1; a weak D match, TRBD1 (6 bases). The CDR3 DNA sequence: TGCAGCGTTTTACAGGGTAGTCCCAATGAGCAGTTCTTC. Amino acid sequence: CSVLQGSPNEQFF.